These 26 T cell receptor beta chains came from one sample sequenced in a study of cytomegalovirus exposure and HLA in healthy donors (dated by TCRdb to 2015 to 2018). Libraries came from the immunoSEQ multiplex PCR assay. For the multiplex PCR, a mixture combining 60 forward primers for TCR Vbeta segments and 13 reverse primers for TCR Jbeta segments was used. Entries here come from immuneACCESS through TCRdb and include only in-frame sequences with V and J called. Some clones fail to appear in such tables; in the studies checked, an unresolved V gene covers under half of the shortfall, and the cause of the remainder is unknown. The sample profile shows 180,000 or so clones; 70% to 90% of them were found once. 9.3% of the sample is in the top ten clones. The specimen was PBMCs. These receptors were obtained from a man between 18 and 29 years old in good health and CMV-seropositive.

This clone was seen only once. V gene TRBV7-2 combines with J gene TRBJ2-3; 8 bases are a match to TRBD2. After removal of 0 bases from V and 1 base from J, the junction contained 0 bases not matched to a gene. CDR3 size: 15 residues. Germline-derived CDR1 and CDR2 are SGHTA and FQGNSA. The CDR3 reads CASSLASGGTDTQYF. CDR3 DNA: TGTGCCAGCAGCTTAGCTAGCGGGGGCACAGATACGCAGTATTTT.

The chain joins TRBV6-1 to TRBJ1-5; D gene ambiguous. This CDR3 region has 15 residues. Germline CDR1 reads MNHNS; CDR2 reads SASEGT. Between the trimmed V and J ends, which lost 3 bases and 6 bases, there was a span of 15 bases. This CDR3 reads CASSEVRSRSQPQHF. The CDR3 region has the DNA TGTGCCAGCAGTGAGGTCCGGTCGAGGAGTCAGCCCCAGCATTTT.

The rearrangement joins TRBV5-1 to TRBJ1-2; D is unresolved. Germline V gives CDR1 SGHRS, CDR2 YFSETQ. This CDR3 region has 12 residues. Deletions cut 4 bases from V and 4 bases from J, with 8 bases between. Here the CDR3 reads CASSRESYGYTF. The CDR3, as DNA: TGCGCCAGCAGCCGGGAATCCTATGGCTACACCTTC. The full variable domain, its missing parts supplied by reference TRBV5-1 and TRBJ1-2, is KAGVTQTPRYLIKTRGQQVTLSCSPISGHRSVSWYQQTPGQGLQFLFEYFSETQRNKGNFPGRFSGRQFSNSRSEMNVSTLELGDSALYLCASSRESYGYTFGSGTRLTVV.

The gene calls are TRBV4-3 and TRBJ2-1, with TRBD2 as a possible D gene (5 bases). Germline lookup yields CDR1 LGHNA and CDR2 YSLEER. The CDR3 has 13 amino acids. The germline V and J ends were trimmed by 4 bases and 9 bases, with 13 bases remaining between them. For the CDR3, the DNA is TGCGCCAGCAGCCGAATGGGGAGCGCTGAGCAGTTCTTC. This encodes CASSRMGSAEQFF.

The gene calls are TRBV11-2 and TRBJ2-3; 10 nucleotides line up with TRBD2. The germline CDR1 and CDR2 sequences are SGHAT and FQNNGV. The V gene end was trimmed by 4 bases and the J gene end by 2 bases; junction bases not matched to a gene: 6. CDR3 length: 16 amino acids. CDR3 amino acids: CASSYLSGGITDTQYF. CDR3 coding DNA: TGTGCCAGCAGCTATCTTAGCGGGGGGATCACAGATACGCAGTATTTT.

V is TRBV5-6 and J is TRBJ2-4, with TRBD2 matching 13 bases. Losses at the gene ends were 5 bases for V and 4 bases for J; bases not matched to a gene: 3. CDR1 and CDR2 (germline): SGHDT, YYEEEE. The CDR3 runs to 15 residues. CDR3 protein: CASRAGLAGKNIQYF. CDR3 sequence (DNA): TGTGCCAGCAGGGCGGGACTAGCGGGAAAAAACATTCAGTACTTC.

J is TRBJ1-2 and V is TRBV5-8; no clear D gene. Germline-derived CDR1 and CDR2 are SGHTS and YDEGEE. CDR3 length: 13 amino acids. Trimming cost V 0 bases and J 2 bases, with 5 bases left between them. In nucleotides, the CDR3 is TGTGCCAGCAGCTTGGGCCGGAACTATGGCTACACCTTC. Translating it yields CASSLGRNYGYTF.

This clone was found once. V gene TRBV19 combines with J gene TRBJ1-2; no reliable D call. Deletions cut 7 bases from V and 0 bases from J, with 12 bases between. The germline V gene has CDR1 LNHDA and CDR2 SQIVND (reference sequence). CDR3 length equals 14 residues. The CDR3 DNA sequence: TGTGCCAGTAACCCCCCGTTAGCTAACTATGGCTACACCTTC. Translating it yields CASNPPLANYGYTF. Full variable domain (missing parts from reference TRBV19 and TRBJ1-2): DGGITQSPKYLFRKEGQNVTLSCEQNLNHDAMYWYRQDPGQGLRLIYYSQIVNDFQKGDIAEGYSVSREKKESFPLTVTSAQKNPTAFYLCASNPPLANYGYTFGSGTRLTVV.

The V gene is TRBV7-8, the J gene TRBJ2-3, with D tentatively TRBD2 (7 bases). This CDR3 has 15 residues. Per germline, CDR1 SGHVS and CDR2 FQNEAQ. Trimming cost V 2 bases and J 5 bases, with 14 bases left between them. CDR3 in amino acids: CASSLWEGGGDTQYF. The CDR3 region has the DNA TGTGCCAGCAGCTTATGGGAGGGGGGAGGAGATACGCAGTATTTT.

The chain uses TRBV11-1 and TRBJ2-2; D is possibly TRBD1 (6 bases). CDR1 is SGHAT and CDR2 is FQDESV in the germline V gene (reference sequence). V lost 5 bases to trimming and J lost 3 bases, with 16 bases between them. The CDR3 sequence is 16 residues long. CDR3 coding DNA: TGTGCCAGCAGCCCCGAACAGGGATTTTACACCGGGGAGCTGTTTTTT. This encodes CASSPEQGFYTGELFF.

The chain combines TRBV2 with TRBJ1-2, with TRBD1 matching over 7 bases. CDR1 and CDR2 (germline): SNHLY, FYNNEI. The length of the CDR3 is 15 residues. The junction had 6 bases not matched to a gene; V was cut back by 5 bases and J by 0 bases. The CDR3 DNA reads TGTGCCAGCAGTCTTAGACAGGGTCCTAACTATGGCTACACCTTC. Protein: CASSLRQGPNYGYTF.

This clone was observed once. This chain uses TRBV5-1 with TRBJ1-2; 8 positions match TRBD1. There are 12 residues in the CDR3. Trimming at V came to 4 bases and at J to 8 bases, leaving 4 bases not matched to a gene. Germline V lookup: CDR1 SGHRS, CDR2 YFSETQ. CDR3 loop: CASSPDRGGYTF. The CDR3 nucleotides are TGCGCCAGCAGCCCTGACAGGGGCGGCTACACCTTC.

V and J are TRBV19 and TRBJ1-2; 9 bases align to TRBD1. J was trimmed by 7 bases and V by 6 bases; bases with no gene match: 9. The CDR3 has 14 amino acids. Germline CDR1 reads LNHDA; CDR2 reads SQIVND (reference sequence). The CDR3 reads CASREQGAYPGYTF. The CDR3 nucleotides read TGTGCCAGTAGGGAACAGGGGGCGTATCCTGGCTACACCTTC.

This clone has just a few counts. This chain links TRBV5-8 with TRBJ1-3, with D possibly TRBD1 on 5 matching bases. This CDR3 has 13 residues. The V gene lost 2 bases and the J gene lost 2 bases, with 5 bases spanning the gap. Germline V CDR1 and CDR2: SGHTS, YDEGEE. The CDR3 loop is CASSFRAGNTIYF. The CDR3 nucleotides are TGTGCCAGCAGCTTCAGGGCTGGAAACACCATATATTTT.

The chain couples TRBV15 to TRBJ1-2; D is ambiguous. The CDR3 totals 12 residues. Per the germline V gene, CDR1 is LNHNV and CDR2 is YYDKDF (reference sequence). V lost 3 bases and J lost 4, with 6 bases in between. The CDR3 here is CATSRTSYGYTF. For the CDR3, the DNA is TGTGCCACCAGCAGGACTTCCTATGGCTACACCTTC.

The gene calls are TRBV19 and TRBJ1-1; 9 bases align to TRBD1. J was trimmed by 0 bases and V by 4 bases; bases with no gene match: 6. Germline V gene lookup returns CDR1 LNHDA and CDR2 SQIVND (reference sequence). CDR3 length: 16 amino acids. In nucleotides, the CDR3 is TGTGCCAGTAGTAAGGACAGGGGTCGCTTGAACACTGAAGCTTTCTTT. Its protein product is CASSKDRGRLNTEAFF.

The genes are TRBV4-1 and TRBJ2-1, with 7 bases that match TRBD2. CDR1 is MGHRA and CDR2 is YSYEKL in the germline V gene. The CDR3 totals 16 residues. V gave up 0 bases and J gave up 4 bases; unmatched junction bases: 6. CDR3 coding DNA: TGCGCCAGCAGCCAAGATCCAGCGGGGAGATACAATGAGCAGTTCTTC. Encoded protein: CASSQDPAGRYNEQFF.

The chain carries TRBV7-3 and TRBJ2-3; TRBD2 matches at 13 bases. The CDR3 loop spans 16 amino acids. Trimming removed 5 bases from V and 5 bases from J; junction bases left unmatched: 7. Germline CDR1 is SGHTA and CDR2 is FQGTGA. The CDR3 sequence: CASSLTSGGAVDTQYF. The CDR3 DNA is TGTGCCAGCAGCCTCACTAGCGGGGGGGCTGTAGATACGCAGTATTTT.

The chain combines TRBV6-4 with TRBJ2-2, with D perhaps matching TRBD2 (5 bases). The CDR3 runs 12 residues. Trimming removed 6 bases from V and 6 bases from J, with 8 bases in between. Germline V gene data show CDR1 as MRHNA and CDR2 as SNTAGT. The CDR3 coding sequence is TGTGCCAGCAGGGGCGGGTCCGGGGAGCTGTTTTTT. Translating gives CASRGGSGELFF.

Only a few counts were recorded for this clone. This sequence joins TRBV9 and TRBJ2-5; the match to TRBD2 covers 8 bases. V lost 0 bases, J lost 0 bases, and 4 bases stayed unmatched. The CDR3 spans 16 residues. CDR1 is SGDLS, CDR2 YYNGEE, per germline. The CDR3 is CASSVDVAGYQETQYF. The CDR3 DNA is TGTGCCAGCAGCGTAGACGTAGCGGGGTACCAAGAGACCCAGTACTTC.

The chain is built from TRBV30 and TRBJ1-5; D is unresolved. This CDR3 has 13 amino acids. Germline CDR1 GTSNPN, CDR2 SVGIG (reference sequence). Deletions cut 0 bases from V and 4 bases from J, with 7 bases between. CDR3 region: CAWSVRENQPQHF. CDR3 nucleotide sequence: TGTGCCTGGAGTGTCCGGGAGAATCAGCCCCAGCATTTT.

The V call is TRBV5-1, the J call TRBJ1-2; no clear D. The V end lost 0 bases, the J end lost 3 bases, and 12 bases lay between the germline ends. The CDR3 is 15 amino acids. Germline CDR1 reads SGHRS; CDR2 reads YFSETQ. CDR3 nucleotides: TGCGCCAGCAGCTTGGATTTGGGGAGGGACTATGGCTACACCTTC. It specifies CASSLDLGRDYGYTF.

The V and J genes are TRBV18 and TRBJ1-6; 8 nucleotides align to TRBD1. The V segment lost 1 base and the J segment 7 bases; nucleotides outside the gene matches: 3. CDR3 length: 15 residues. Germline V gives CDR1 KGHSH, CDR2 LQKENI. CDR3 bases: TGTGCCAGCTCACCACTAGGACAGGGAAATTCACCCCTCCACTTT. Protein sequence: CASSPLGQGNSPLHF. The variable domain in full, with the rest retrieved from reference TRBV18 and TRBJ1-6, is NAGVMQNPRHLVRRRGQEARLRCSPMKGHSHVYWYRQLPEEGLKFMVYLQKENIIDESGMPKERFSAEFPKEGPSILRIQQVVRGDSAAYFCASSPLGQGNSPLHFGNGTRLTVT.

This sequence joins TRBV11-2 and TRBJ1-6; 8 bases line up with TRBD1. The J segment lost 9 bases and the V segment lost 5 bases, leaving 12 bases of the junction unmatched. The CDR3 extends over 16 amino acids. Per the germline V gene, CDR1 is SGHAT and CDR2 is FQNNGV. CDR3 DNA: TGTGCCAGCAGCCTACGACAGGGGATAATAAGTTCACCCCTCCACTTT. The encoded protein is CASSLRQGIISSPLHF.

This clone was observed a single time. The chain uses TRBV4-1 and TRBJ1-2; TRBD1 matches 8 bases. The CDR3 contains 15 residues. From germline, CDR1 is MGHRA and CDR2 YSYEKL. V was clipped by 3 bases and J by 2 bases; unmatched bases: 5. Here the CDR3 DNA reads TGCGCCAGCAGCCATCAGGGGGCAAAGAACTATGGCTACACCTTC. Translation gives CASSHQGAKNYGYTF.

The rearrangement uses TRBV28 and TRBJ1-6; TRBD1 aligns across 7 bases. CDR1 is MDHEN, CDR2 SYDVKM, per germline. V shed 6 bases, J shed 1 base, and the junction held 3 bases outside the gene matches. The CDR3 is 15 amino acids. The CDR3 is CASRQGWSYNSPLHF. The CDR3 coding sequence is TGTGCCAGCAGACAGGGGTGGTCCTATAATTCACCCCTCCACTTT.